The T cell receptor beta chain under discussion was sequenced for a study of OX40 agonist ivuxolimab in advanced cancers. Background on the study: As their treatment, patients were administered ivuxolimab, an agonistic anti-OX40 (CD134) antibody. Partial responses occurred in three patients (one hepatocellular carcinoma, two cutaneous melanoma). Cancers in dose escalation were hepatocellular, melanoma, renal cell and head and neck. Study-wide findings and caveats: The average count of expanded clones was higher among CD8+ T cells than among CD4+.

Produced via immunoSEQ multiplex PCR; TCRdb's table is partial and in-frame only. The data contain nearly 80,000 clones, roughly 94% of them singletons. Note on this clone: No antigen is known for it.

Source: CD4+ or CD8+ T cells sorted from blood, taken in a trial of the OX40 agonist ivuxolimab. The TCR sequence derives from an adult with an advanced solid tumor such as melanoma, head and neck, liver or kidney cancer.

Written as DNA, the CDR3 is TGTGCCAGCAGCCCCGTGGGAACTAACAATGAGCAGTTCTTC. Translated: CASSPVGTNNEQFF. The chain couples TRBV5-4 to TRBJ2-1; no reliable D call. Germline CDR1 and CDR2: SGHNT and YYREEE (reference sequence). The V end was cut by 4 bases, the J end by 5 bases, with 13 bases between. The length of the CDR3 is 14 residues.